Presented here are 21 T cell receptor beta chains from one specimen sequenced in a study of vaccination effects on CD4 cells after COVID-19. Having been cultured for around ten days, the cells underwent CD4+ T cell isolation. Sequenced by immunoSEQ multiplex PCR; TCRdb stores in-frame clones only, minus some. The table includes approximately 50,000 clones, about 75% detected once. These receptors' targets are unknown. The sample here was CD4+ T cells from PBMCs cultured without peptide, taken before COVID-19 vaccination. These receptors originate from a human donor who had a prior SARS-CoV-2 infection.

This sequence joins TRBV5-1 and TRBJ2-1; D could derive from TRBD1 or TRBD2 (7 bases each). The CDR3 is 15 residues long. Deletions cut 2 bases from V and 7 bases from J, with 16 bases between. CDR1 and CDR2 (germline): SGHRS, YFSETQ. The CDR3 region is CASSFSPAGQNEQFF. The CDR3, as DNA: TGCGCCAGCAGCTTTTCACCAGCGGGACAGAATGAGCAGTTCTTC.

Only one count was recorded for this clone. This chain links TRBV5-1 with TRBJ2-1, with 8 bases identical to TRBD2. V shed 8 bases and J 8 bases; nucleotides not matched to a gene: 15. The CDR3 runs 15 residues. Germline CDR1 is SGHRS and CDR2 is YFSETQ. CDR3 region: CASNGGAIHFYEQFF. CDR3 bases: TGCGCCAGTAACGGGGGGGCCATTCATTTTTATGAGCAGTTCTTC.

The CDR3: CASSTNRLGQKLYNEQFF. The CDR3 nucleotides are TGTGCCAGCAGCACGAACCGCTTGGGACAGAAGCTCTACAATGAGCAGTTCTTC. The chain uses TRBV7-8 and TRBJ2-1, with 7 bases identical to TRBD1. The CDR3 has 18 amino acids. The junction had 16 bases not matched to a gene; V was cut back by 5 bases and J by 3 bases. Germline loops: CDR1 SGHVS, CDR2 FQNEAQ.

This clone was counted a few times. The rearrangement joins TRBV28 to TRBJ2-5; no firm D call. V gave up 4 bases and J gave up 3 bases, with 15 bases separating them. The CDR3 runs to 15 residues. The V gene's germline CDR1 is MDHEN and CDR2 SYDVKM. The CDR3 bases are TGTGCCAGCAGTTCAGGCTTTGTGGGCAAAGAGACCCAGTACTTC. Its protein is CASSSGFVGKETQYF.

V and J are TRBV24-1 and TRBJ2-7, with unresolved D. Germline loops: CDR1 KGHDR, CDR2 SFDVKD. The germline V and J ends were trimmed by 6 bases and 0 bases, with 11 bases remaining between them. The CDR3 runs to 14 residues. This chain's CDR3 is CATSIGPNSYEQYF. In DNA, the CDR3 is TGTGCCACCAGTATAGGCCCAAACTCCTACGAGCAGTACTTC.

The chain employs TRBV11-2 and TRBJ2-7; D is uncertain. Germline-derived CDR1 and CDR2 are SGHAT and FQNNGV. Trimming took off 5 bases at V and 0 bases at J, with 17 bases between the two ends. This CDR3 comprises 16 residues. CDR3 protein: CASSPTASSSSYEQYF. As DNA, the CDR3 is TGTGCCAGCAGCCCTACAGCCTCCAGCAGCTCCTACGAGCAGTACTTC.

This clone counts as medium-sized. The chain links TRBV11-1 to TRBJ2-2; unclear D gene. V was trimmed by 4 bases and J by 1 base, leaving 10 bases between them. This CDR3 comprises 15 residues. Germline V CDR1 and CDR2: SGHAT, FQDESV (reference sequence). The CDR3 reads CASSSRMWNTGELFF. In nucleotides, the CDR3 is TGTGCCAGCAGCTCTAGGATGTGGAACACCGGGGAGCTGTTTTTT.

This clone was seen only a few times. The chain couples TRBV11-3 to TRBJ2-3, with 9 bases aligning to TRBD2. The CDR3 spans 15 residues. J gave up 6 bases and V 1 base, and 5 bases lay outside the gene matches. Germline V gene data show CDR1 as SGHNT and CDR2 as YENEEA. The CDR3 coding sequence is TGTGCCAGCAGCTTAGTAGCGGGAGCTTCGGATACGCAGTATTTT. This gives the protein CASSLVAGASDTQYF.

This clone was counted a single time. This sequence joins TRBV29-1 and TRBJ2-5; maybe TRBD1 (6 bases). The CDR3 contains 14 residues. Trimming left V 0 bases short and J 5 bases short, with 13 bases between. CDR1 and CDR2 from the germline V gene are SQVTM and ANQGSEA. The CDR3 sequence: CSVEDRRTAETQYF. CDR3 coding DNA: TGCAGCGTTGAAGATAGAAGGACAGCGGAGACCCAGTACTTC.

The chain couples TRBV19 to TRBJ2-5, with D possibly TRBD1 on 7 matching bases. The germline V gene encodes CDR1 LNHDA and CDR2 SQIVND (reference sequence). Trimming took off 5 bases at V and 4 bases at J, with 11 bases between the two ends. The CDR3 is 13 amino acids. The CDR3 DNA sequence: TGTGCCAGTAGTCCTCAGGGGGGAGAGACCCAGTACTTC. Translated: CASSPQGGETQYF.

The chain couples TRBV5-6 to TRBJ1-1, with D unresolved. Germline CDR1 and CDR2: SGHDT and YYEEEE. Between the trimmed V and J ends, which lost 0 bases and 3 bases, there was a span of 6 bases. This CDR3 region has 13 residues. The CDR3 coding sequence is TGTGCCAGCAGCTTGGTTGGGGACACTGAAGCTTTCTTT. Translated: CASSLVGDTEAFF.

This clone was detected once. The CDR3 coding sequence is TGTGCCAGCAGCGAGGACAGGGTAATTGGTGAAGCTTTCTTT. Encoded protein: CASSEDRVIGEAFF. This chain uses TRBV11-3 with TRBJ1-1, with 8 bases aligning to TRBD1. This CDR3 has 14 residues. With 5 bases clipped from V and 7 bases from J, the junction kept 9 bases outside the gene matches. CDR1 is SGHNT, CDR2 YENEEA, per germline.

Only one count was recorded for this clone. V usage is TRBV18 and J usage is TRBJ1-3, with a tentative D call TRBD1 (5 bases). CDR3 size: 16 residues. V lost 0 bases and J lost 3, with 12 bases in between. Germline V gene data show CDR1 as KGHSH and CDR2 as LQKENI. CDR3 nucleotide sequence: TGTGCCAGCTCACCACCGTTTATAGGGGATGGAAACACCATATATTTT. This sequence encodes CASSPPFIGDGNTIYF.

The chain is built from TRBV2 and TRBJ2-3, with a tentative D call TRBD2 (6 bases). Trimming stripped 8 bases from V and 0 bases from J, with 15 bases between. Germline lookup yields CDR1 SNHLY and CDR2 FYNNEI. The CDR3 loop spans 15 amino acids. The CDR3 region is CASFSGGYSTDTQYF. The CDR3 DNA is TGTGCCAGCTTTTCTGGAGGGTATAGCACAGATACGCAGTATTTT.

This clone was observed a handful of times. The J gene is TRBJ2-5, the V gene TRBV7-2; D gene unclear. The CDR3 is made up of 17 amino acids. Trimming shortened V by 3 bases and J by 0 bases, and 17 bases separated the two germline ends. Germline CDR1 SGHTA, CDR2 FQGNSA. Here the CDR3 DNA reads TGTGCCAGCAGCTTGTTCCGTTGGCGGACGTACCAAGAGACCCAGTACTTC. This encodes CASSLFRWRTYQETQYF.

The chain is built from TRBV6-5 and TRBJ2-7; 9 nucleotides match TRBD1. CDR1 MNHEY and CDR2 SVGAGI come from the germline V gene. The CDR3 runs to 16 residues. V was pared by 0 bases and J by 0 bases, with 3 bases of the junction left unmatched. CDR3 coding DNA: TGTGCCAGCAGTTACTCCCCACAGGGGGCCTCCTACGAGCAGTACTTC. Its translation: CASSYSPQGASYEQYF.

This chain connects TRBV18 to TRBJ2-2, with D possibly matching TRBD2 (5 bases). CDR1 and CDR2 from the germline V gene are KGHSH and LQKENI. The length of the CDR3 is 15 residues. V was cut by 1 base and J by 6 bases, with 12 bases left in between. This CDR3 is CASSPRGLGAGELFF. CDR3 bases: TGTGCCAGCTCACCACGCGGGCTGGGCGCCGGGGAGCTGTTTTTT.

The chain employs TRBV5-1 and TRBJ1-1; maybe TRBD1 (5 bases). V was cut by 1 base and J by 1 base, with 8 bases left in between. CDR3 length equals 14 residues. Germline loops: CDR1 SGHRS, CDR2 YFSETQ. The CDR3 sequence: CASSLNTGNTEAFF. CDR3 bases: TGCGCCAGCAGCTTGAATACAGGGAACACTGAAGCTTTCTTT.

The V and J genes are TRBV7-9 and TRBJ2-3; D is possibly TRBD1 (6 bases). The CDR3 extends over 15 amino acids. Germline assignment: CDR1 SEHNR and CDR2 FQNEAQ (reference sequence). V lost 2 bases and J 2 bases, leaving 11 bases between the germline ends. CDR3 protein: CASSLLDRYTDTQYF. The CDR3 DNA follows: TGTGCCAGCAGCTTACTGGACAGATACACAGATACGCAGTATTTT.

This rearrangement joins TRBV12-3 or TRBV12-4 to TRBJ1-5; D is ambiguous. The CDR3 totals 13 residues. Trimming stripped 7 bases from V and 2 bases from J, with 9 bases between. In DNA, the CDR3 is TGTGCCAGCAACTCAGGCGGCAATCAGCCCCAGCATTTT. Amino acid sequence: CASNSGGNQPQHF.

The V call is TRBV27, the J call TRBJ2-2; TRBD1 matches at 7 bases. Germline trimming cut 5 bases from V and 1 base from J; bases unmatched to any gene: 7. From germline, CDR1 is MNHEY and CDR2 SMNVEV (reference sequence). This CDR3 is 16 amino acids long. CDR3 residues: CASSVSGTENTGELFF. CDR3 DNA sequence: TGTGCCAGCAGTGTTTCCGGGACAGAGAACACCGGGGAGCTGTTTTTT.